Included here is one T cell receptor (beta chain) sequence, with context. Its antigen is unknown. Base qualities are missing; no much larger clone stands one base away. The sample's time point label, in plain terms: cycle 1 day 1 (C1D1), immediately before nivolumab initiation. Every trial patient had relapsed following autologous stem cell transplantation, and prior brentuximab vedotin exposure was what differed among cohorts A, B and C. The trial cohort comprised some 60 patients with relapsed/refractory classical Hodgkin lymphoma whose best overall responses were complete response, partial response or progressive disease. Trial patients were treated with single-agent nivolumab in the multi-cohort phase II CheckMate 205 trial. An independent review committee assessed best overall response by applying the 2007 International Working Group response criteria. Trial PBMCs were collected just before the start of nivolumab (C1D1) and during therapy at cycle 2 day 1 and cycle 4 day 1. Peripheral blood was collected in 8 mL Vacutainer Cell Preparation Tubes, from which PBMCs were isolated by centrifugation and then cryopreserved.

This sample was included in a study of PD-1 blockade in classical Hodgkin lymphoma (dated by TCRdb to about 2020). For the wider study: Nivolumab dosing was 3 mg/kg intravenously every 2 weeks, continuing until either disease progression or unacceptable toxicity. The study used TCR beta sequencing and CyTOF to define a peripheral blood immune signature of response to PD-1 blockade in classical Hodgkin lymphoma. The investigation overall reported the following: Baseline TCR diversity was reported as lower in newly diagnosed patients than in healthy donors, and lower still in relapsed/refractory patients. Patients starting nivolumab less than 1 year after ASCT had lower diversity and were excluded from later analyses to avoid confounding by immune reconstitution. The study was restricted to a single clinical trial cohort, and the causes of repertoire differences, possibly disease activity or prior therapy, were left undefined. CD4+ but not CD8+ TCR diversity rose significantly by C4D1 (p=0.0027 vs p=0.16), most apparent in complete responders (p=0.02). Baseline diversity similar to that of newly diagnosed patients was observed in trial patients achieving complete response, whereas significantly lower diversity was observed in partial responders and progressors.

The CDR1 and CDR2 encoded by the germline V gene are SGHDT and YYEEEE. The V and J ends are trimmed by 3 bases and 8 bases, leaving 14 bases between them. The CDR3 covers 13 residues, taking in both the cysteine and the phenylalanine. Only the CDR3 part of the read is kept: 39 bases, read in frame from the first base. Genomic DNA was extracted with the Qiagen DNeasy kit from unsorted PBMCs and from negatively selected CD4+ and CD8+ fractions. TCR beta CDR3 regions were subjected to amplification by immunoSEQ multiplex PCR with primers that anneal to V and J segments. A synthetic immune receptor repertoire was used to minimize amplification bias, and any residual bias was removed computationally once sequencing was done. The original pipeline was this. Repertoire diversity was quantified as the Shannon entropy index using custom Python scripts. Unsorted, CD4+ and CD8+ repertoires were analyzed separately, except for combined analyses in which CD4+ and CD8+ sequences were merged in silico. A clone was considered expanded if an increase in frequency of at least 2-fold after treatment relative to C1D1 was found, and a pseudocount of 0.5 was applied to clones undetected at baseline. Singleton clones were defined as clones with 0 or 1 copy at C1D1, and non-singleton clones were defined as clones with 2 or more copies. Clones expanded in unsorted samples were annotated as CD4+, CD8+ or unknown by matching protein sequences in sorted samples from the same patient. Wilcoxon tests on paired samples were used to test changes in diversity from C1D1 to C4D1. TCRdb re-hosts the immuneACCESS table, in-frame sequences only. Its copies lack some clones; in the studies checked, an unresolved V gene accounts for under half of them, and the cause for the rest is not known. V and J calls and clone size come straight from that table; D and trimming were deduced from the DNA. A total of about 97,000 clones appear in this sample, 80% to 85% of them only once. The ten largest clonotypes hold 9% to 15% of the sample.

The sequence derives from a human donor with classical Hodgkin lymphoma. The chain was built from TRBV5-6 and TRBJ2-5; the D gene could be either TRBD1 or TRBD2, each agreeing at 5 bases. Sample: peripheral blood mononuclear cells (PBMCs), taken at baseline. CDR3 loop: CASSSRGVGTQYF. The nucleotides read TGTGCCAGCAGCTCCCGAGGGGTAGGAACCCAGTACTTC.